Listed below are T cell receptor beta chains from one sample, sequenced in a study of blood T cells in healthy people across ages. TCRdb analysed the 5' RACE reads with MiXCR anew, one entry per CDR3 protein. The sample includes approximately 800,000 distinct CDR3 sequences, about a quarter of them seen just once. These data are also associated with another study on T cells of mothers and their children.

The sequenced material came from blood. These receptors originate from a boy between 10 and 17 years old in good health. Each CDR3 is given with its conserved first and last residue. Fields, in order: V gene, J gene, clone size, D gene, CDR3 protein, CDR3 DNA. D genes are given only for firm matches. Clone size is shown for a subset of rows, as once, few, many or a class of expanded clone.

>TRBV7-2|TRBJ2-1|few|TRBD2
CASSFPTSGGPYNEQFF
TGTGCCAGCAGCTTCCCGACTAGCGGGGGGCCTTACAATGAGCAGTTCTTC
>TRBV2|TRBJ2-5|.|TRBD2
CASGGGDQETQYF
TGTGCCAGCGGGGGGGGGGACCAAGAGACCCAGTACTTC
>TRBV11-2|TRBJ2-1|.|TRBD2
CASSSPLAVYNEQFF
TGTGCCAGCAGCTCCCCACTAGCGGTCTACAATGAGCAGTTCTTC
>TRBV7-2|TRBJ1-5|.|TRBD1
CASSVRGDVQPQHF
TGTGCCAGCAGCGTCAGGGGGGATGTCCAGCCCCAGCATTTT
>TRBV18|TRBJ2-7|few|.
CASSPTGGLSSYEQYF
TGTGCCAGCTCACCAACCGGTGGACTGAGCTCCTACGAGCAGTACTTC
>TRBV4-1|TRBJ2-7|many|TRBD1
CASSQADRGSTLYEQYF
TGCGCCAGCAGCCAAGCGGACAGGGGGTCTACCCTTTACGAGCAGTACTTC
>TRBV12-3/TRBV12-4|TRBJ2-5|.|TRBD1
CASSLYETGKETQYF
TGTGCCAGCAGTCTGTATGAGACAGGGAAAGAGACCCAGTACTTC
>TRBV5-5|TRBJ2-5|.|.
CASSETLNQETQYF
TGTGCCAGCAGCGAGACCCTGAACCAAGAGACCCAGTACTTC
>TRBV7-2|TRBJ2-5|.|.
CASSLGPGERKTQYF
TGTGCCAGCAGCTTAGGACCGGGGGAGAGGAAGACCCAGTACTTC
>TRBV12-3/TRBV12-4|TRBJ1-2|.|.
CASSLMDSDYGYTF
TGTGCCAGCAGCCTGATGGACAGCGACTATGGCTACACCTTC
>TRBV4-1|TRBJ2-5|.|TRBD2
CASSQGFAGVRRETQYF
TGCGCCAGCAGCCAAGGGTTTGCGGGGGTACGAAGGGAGACCCAGTACTTC
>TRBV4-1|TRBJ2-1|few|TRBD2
CASRPTAAGGESEQFF
TGCGCCAGCAGGCCCACCGCAGCGGGGGGTGAAAGTGAGCAGTTCTTC
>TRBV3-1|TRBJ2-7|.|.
CASSPRGGGNEQYF
TGTGCCAGCAGCCCTCGGGGAGGGGGGAATGAGCAGTACTTC
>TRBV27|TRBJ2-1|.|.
CASSSAPGLYNEQFF
TGTGCCAGCAGTTCGGCACCGGGACTTTACAATGAGCAGTTCTTC
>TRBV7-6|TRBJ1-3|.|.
CASSLEGRKGNTIYF
TGTGCCAGCAGCTTAGAGGGGAGAAAGGGAAACACCATATATTTT
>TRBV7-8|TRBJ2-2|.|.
CASSFPTGNTGGLFF
TGTGCCAGCAGCTTCCCCACTGGGAACACCGGGGGGCTGTTTTTT
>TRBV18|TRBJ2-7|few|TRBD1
CASPPPGTGVNEQYF
TGTGCCAGCCCACCACCAGGGACAGGGGTAAACGAGCAGTACTTC
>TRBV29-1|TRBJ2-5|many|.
CSGIPHTAETQYF
TGCAGTGGAATCCCCCACACGGCGGAGACCCAGTACTTC
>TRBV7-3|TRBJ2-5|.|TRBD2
CASSSEPQRGLETQYF
TGTGCCAGCAGCAGCGAGCCCCAGCGGGGCTTAGAGACCCAGTACTTC
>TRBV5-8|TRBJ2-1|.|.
CASSPTYNEQFF
TGTGCCAGCAGCCCTACCTACAATGAGCAGTTCTTC
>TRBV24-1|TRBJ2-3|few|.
CATSDPFRGAGDTQYF
TGTGCCACCAGTGATCCTTTCAGGGGGGCAGGAGATACGCAGTATTTT
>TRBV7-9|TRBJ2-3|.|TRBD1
CASSPRGGVRTDTQYF
TGTGCCAGCAGCCCCCGAGGGGGCGTTAGGACAGATACGCAGTATTTT
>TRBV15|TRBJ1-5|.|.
CATSRGPQGLGQPQHF
TGTGCCACCAGCAGGGGCCCACAGGGTTTGGGACAGCCCCAGCATTTT